The T cell receptor beta chain under discussion was sequenced for a study of blood T cell repertoires in COVID-19. Study in general: T cells, B-cell-depleted T cells, or PBMCs provided the cDNA or gDNA that served as material.

Deletions cut 6 bases from V and 2 bases from J, with 11 bases between. This CDR3 is 13 amino acids long. Per the germline V gene, CDR1 is SNHLY and CDR2 is FYNNEI. Patients at the Seattle site were enrolled during active infection and followed longitudinally. Original handling: Nucleated cell number was recorded as an estimate derived from reference gene primer amplification. Using immunoSEQ multiplex PCR, the repertoire was profiled, and TCRdb retains in-frame clones only, with some absent. That table furnishes V, J and clone size, whereas the DNA furnished D and trimming. The top ten hold 5.2% of the sample, which has under 250,000 clones, more than 75% seen once.

The rearrangement joins TRBV2 to TRBJ2-7, with a possible D match to TRBD1 (5 bases). The source is a woman aged 65 to 85 with COVID-19, enrolled during active disease. Sample: peripheral blood. The chain's CDR3 is CASRQDITYEQYF. The CDR3 DNA is TGTGCCAGCAGACAGGACATAACCTACGAGCAGTACTTC. Looking up the rest from reference TRBV2 and TRBJ2-7 gives the full variable domain: EPEVTQTPSHQVTQMGQEVILRCVPISNHLYFYWYRQILGQKVEFLVSFYNNEISEKSEIFDDQFSVERPDGSNFTLKIRSTKLEDSAMYFCASRQDITYEQYFGPGTRLTVT.